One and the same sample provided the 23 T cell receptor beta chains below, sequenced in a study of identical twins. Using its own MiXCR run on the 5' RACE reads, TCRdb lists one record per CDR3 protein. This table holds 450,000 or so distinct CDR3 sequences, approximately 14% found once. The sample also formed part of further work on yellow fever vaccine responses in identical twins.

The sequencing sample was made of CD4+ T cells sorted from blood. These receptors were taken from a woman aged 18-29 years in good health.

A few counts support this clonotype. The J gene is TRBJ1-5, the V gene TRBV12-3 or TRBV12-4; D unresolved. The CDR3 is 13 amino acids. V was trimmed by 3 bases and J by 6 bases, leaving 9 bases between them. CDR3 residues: CASSFRGGQPQHF. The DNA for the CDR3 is TGTGCCAGCAGTTTCCGAGGAGGTCAGCCCCAGCATTTT.

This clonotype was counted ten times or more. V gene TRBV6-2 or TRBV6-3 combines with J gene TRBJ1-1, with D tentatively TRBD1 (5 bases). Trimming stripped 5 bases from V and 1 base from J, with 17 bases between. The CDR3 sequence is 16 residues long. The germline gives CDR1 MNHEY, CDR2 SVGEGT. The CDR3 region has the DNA TGTGCCAGCAGTAAAAACCAGGGTTACAAGAACACTGAAGCTTTCTTT. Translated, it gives CASSKNQGYKNTEAFF.

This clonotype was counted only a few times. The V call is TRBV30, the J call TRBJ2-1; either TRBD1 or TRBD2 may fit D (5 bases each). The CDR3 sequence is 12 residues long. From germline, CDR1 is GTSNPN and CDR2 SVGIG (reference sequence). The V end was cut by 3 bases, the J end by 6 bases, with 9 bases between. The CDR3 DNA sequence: TGTGCCTGGAGACGAGGGGTCAATGAGCAGTTCTTC. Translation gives CAWRRGVNEQFF.

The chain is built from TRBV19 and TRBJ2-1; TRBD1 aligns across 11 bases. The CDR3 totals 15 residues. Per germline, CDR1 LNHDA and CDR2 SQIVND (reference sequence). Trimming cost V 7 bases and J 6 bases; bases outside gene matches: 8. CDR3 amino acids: CASINGGTGGNEQFF. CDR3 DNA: TGTGCCAGTATCAACGGGGGGACAGGGGGCAATGAGCAGTTCTTC.

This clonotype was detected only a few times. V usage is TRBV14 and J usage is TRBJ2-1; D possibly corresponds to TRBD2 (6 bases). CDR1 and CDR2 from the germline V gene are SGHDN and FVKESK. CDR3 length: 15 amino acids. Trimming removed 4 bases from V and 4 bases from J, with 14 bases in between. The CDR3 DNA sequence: TGTGCCAGCAGCCGAATACTAGCAGCTTACAATGAGCAGTTCTTC. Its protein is CASSRILAAYNEQFF.

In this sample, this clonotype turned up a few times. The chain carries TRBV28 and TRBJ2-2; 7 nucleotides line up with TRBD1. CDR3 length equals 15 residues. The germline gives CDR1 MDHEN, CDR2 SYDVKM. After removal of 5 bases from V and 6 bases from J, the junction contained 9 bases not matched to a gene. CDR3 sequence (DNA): TGTGCCAGCAGTGAAATGAATACAGGGGCCGGGGAGCTGTTTTTT. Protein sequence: CASSEMNTGAGELFF.

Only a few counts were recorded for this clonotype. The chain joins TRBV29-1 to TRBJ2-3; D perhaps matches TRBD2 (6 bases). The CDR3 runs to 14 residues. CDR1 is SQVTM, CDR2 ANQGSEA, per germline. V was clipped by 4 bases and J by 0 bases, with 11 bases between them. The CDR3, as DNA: TGCAGCGTTGGGGGGGTCTCAAGCACAGATACGCAGTATTTT. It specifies CSVGGVSSTDTQYF.

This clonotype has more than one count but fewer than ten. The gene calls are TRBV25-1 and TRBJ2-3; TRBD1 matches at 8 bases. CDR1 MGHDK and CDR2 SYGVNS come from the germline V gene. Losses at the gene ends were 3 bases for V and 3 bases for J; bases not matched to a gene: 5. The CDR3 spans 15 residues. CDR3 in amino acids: CASSDLTGATDTQYF. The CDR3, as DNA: TGTGCCAGCAGTGACTTGACAGGGGCAACAGATACGCAGTATTTT. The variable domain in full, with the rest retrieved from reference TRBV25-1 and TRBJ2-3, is EADIYQTPRYLVIGTGKKITLECSQTMGHDKMYWYQQDPGMELHLIHYSYGVNSTEKGDLSSESTVSRIRTEHFPLTLESARPSHTSQYLCASSDLTGATDTQYFGPGTRLTVL.

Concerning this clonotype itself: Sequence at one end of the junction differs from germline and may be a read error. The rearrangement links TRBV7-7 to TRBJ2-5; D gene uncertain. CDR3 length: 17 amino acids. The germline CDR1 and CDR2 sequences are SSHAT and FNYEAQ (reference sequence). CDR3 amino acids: CASSLEISSPLEETQYF. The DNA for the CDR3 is TGTGCTAGCAGCTTAGAAATTAGTAGTCCCCTGGAAGAGACCCAGTACTTC.

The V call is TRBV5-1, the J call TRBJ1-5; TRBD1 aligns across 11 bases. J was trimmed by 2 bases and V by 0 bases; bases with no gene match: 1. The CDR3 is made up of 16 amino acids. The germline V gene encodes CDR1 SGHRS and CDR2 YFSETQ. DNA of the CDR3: TGCGCCAGCAGCTTGGGGACAGGGGGCGGCAATCAGCCCCAGCATTTT. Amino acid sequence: CASSLGTGGGNQPQHF.

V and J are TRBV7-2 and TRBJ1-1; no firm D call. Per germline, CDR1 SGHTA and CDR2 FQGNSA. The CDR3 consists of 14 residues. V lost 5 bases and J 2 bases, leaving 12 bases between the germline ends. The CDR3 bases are TGTGCCAGCAGCCTATCGCCCGGCAACACTGAAGCTTTCTTT. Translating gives CASSLSPGNTEAFF.

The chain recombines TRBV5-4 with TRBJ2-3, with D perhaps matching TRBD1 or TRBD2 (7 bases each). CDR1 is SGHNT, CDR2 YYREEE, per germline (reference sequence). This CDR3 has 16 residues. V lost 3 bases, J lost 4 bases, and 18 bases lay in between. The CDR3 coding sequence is TGTGCCAGCAGCTCACCTAGCGGAGGGGGCGCAGATACGCAGTATTTT. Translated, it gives CASSSPSGGGADTQYF.

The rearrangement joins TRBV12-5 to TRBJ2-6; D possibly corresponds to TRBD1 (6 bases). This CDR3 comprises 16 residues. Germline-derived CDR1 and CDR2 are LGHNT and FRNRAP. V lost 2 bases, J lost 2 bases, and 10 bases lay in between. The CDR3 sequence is CASGLWDTAGANVLTF. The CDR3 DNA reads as TGTGCTAGTGGTTTGTGGGACACCGCTGGGGCCAACGTCCTGACTTTC.

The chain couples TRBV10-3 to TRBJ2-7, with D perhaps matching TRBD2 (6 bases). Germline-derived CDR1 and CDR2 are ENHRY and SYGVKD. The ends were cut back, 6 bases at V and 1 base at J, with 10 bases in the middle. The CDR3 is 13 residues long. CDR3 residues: CAISDGTSYEQYF. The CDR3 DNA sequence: TGTGCCATCAGCGATGGGACTTCCTACGAGCAGTACTTC.

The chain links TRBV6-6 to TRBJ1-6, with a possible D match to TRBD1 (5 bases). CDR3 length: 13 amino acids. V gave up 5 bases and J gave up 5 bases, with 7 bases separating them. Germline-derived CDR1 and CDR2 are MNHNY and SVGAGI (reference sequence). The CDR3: CASSQGNNSPLHF. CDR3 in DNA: TGTGCCAGCAGTCAGGGAAATAATTCACCCCTCCACTTT.

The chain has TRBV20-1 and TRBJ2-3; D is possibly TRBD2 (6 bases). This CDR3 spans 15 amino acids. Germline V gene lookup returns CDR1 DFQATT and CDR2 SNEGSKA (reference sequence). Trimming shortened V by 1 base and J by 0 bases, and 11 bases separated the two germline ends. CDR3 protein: CSARVKRVSTDTQYF. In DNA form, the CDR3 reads TGCAGTGCTAGAGTAAAGCGGGTTAGCACAGATACGCAGTATTTT.

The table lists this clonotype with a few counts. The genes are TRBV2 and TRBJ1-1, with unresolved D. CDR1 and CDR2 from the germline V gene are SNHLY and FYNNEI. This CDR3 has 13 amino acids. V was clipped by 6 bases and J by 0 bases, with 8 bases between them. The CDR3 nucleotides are TGTGCCAGCAGCGAGAACCTGAACACTGAAGCTTTCTTT. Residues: CASSENLNTEAFF.

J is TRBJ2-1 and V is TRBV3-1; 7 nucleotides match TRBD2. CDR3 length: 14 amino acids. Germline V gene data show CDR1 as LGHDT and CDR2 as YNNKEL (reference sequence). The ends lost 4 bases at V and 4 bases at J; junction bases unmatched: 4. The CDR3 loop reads CASSRTSDYNEQFF. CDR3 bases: TGTGCCAGCAGCCGAACTAGCGATTACAATGAGCAGTTCTTC.

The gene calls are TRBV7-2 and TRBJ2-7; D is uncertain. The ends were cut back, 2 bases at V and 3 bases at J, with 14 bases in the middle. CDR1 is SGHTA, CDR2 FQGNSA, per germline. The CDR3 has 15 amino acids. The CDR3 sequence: CASSLLPITVYEQYF. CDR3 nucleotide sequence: TGTGCCAGCAGCTTATTACCGATCACAGTCTACGAGCAGTACTTC.

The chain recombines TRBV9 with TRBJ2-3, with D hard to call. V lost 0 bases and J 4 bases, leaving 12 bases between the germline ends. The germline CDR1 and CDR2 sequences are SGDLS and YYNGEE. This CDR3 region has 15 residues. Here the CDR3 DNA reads TGTGCCAGCAGCGTAGCTGGGTCGATTGCAGATACGCAGTATTTT. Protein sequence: CASSVAGSIADTQYF.

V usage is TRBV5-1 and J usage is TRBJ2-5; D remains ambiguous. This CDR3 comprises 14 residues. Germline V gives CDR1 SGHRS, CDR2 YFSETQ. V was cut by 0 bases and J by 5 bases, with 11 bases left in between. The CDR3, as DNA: TGCGCCAGCAGCTTGGAGGCCAGCATCGAGACCCAGTACTTC. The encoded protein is CASSLEASIETQYF.

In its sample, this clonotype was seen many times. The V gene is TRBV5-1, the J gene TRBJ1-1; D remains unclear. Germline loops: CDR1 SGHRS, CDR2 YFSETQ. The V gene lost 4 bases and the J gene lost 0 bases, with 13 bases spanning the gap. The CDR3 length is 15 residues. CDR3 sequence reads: CASSLGLIMNTEAFF. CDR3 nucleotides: TGCGCCAGCAGCCTAGGACTGATTATGAACACTGAAGCTTTCTTT.

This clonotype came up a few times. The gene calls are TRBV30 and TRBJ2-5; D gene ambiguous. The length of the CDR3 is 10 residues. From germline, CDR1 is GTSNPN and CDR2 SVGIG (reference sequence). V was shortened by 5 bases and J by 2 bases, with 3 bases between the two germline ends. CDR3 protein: CAWGQETQYF. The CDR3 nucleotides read TGTGCCTGGGGGCAAGAGACCCAGTACTTC.